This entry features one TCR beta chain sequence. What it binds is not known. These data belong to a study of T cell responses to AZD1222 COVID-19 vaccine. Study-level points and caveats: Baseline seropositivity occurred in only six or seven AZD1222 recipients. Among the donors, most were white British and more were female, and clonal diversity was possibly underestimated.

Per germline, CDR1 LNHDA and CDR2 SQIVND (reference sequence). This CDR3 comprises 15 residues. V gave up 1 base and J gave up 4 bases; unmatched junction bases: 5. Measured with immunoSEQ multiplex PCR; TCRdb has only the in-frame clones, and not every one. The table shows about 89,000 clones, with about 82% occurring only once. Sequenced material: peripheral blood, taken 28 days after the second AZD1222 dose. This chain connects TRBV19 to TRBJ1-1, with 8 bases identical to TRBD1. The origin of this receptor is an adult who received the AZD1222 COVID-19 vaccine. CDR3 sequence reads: CASSIVGQGLTEAFF. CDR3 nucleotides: TGTGCCAGTAGTATAGTAGGACAGGGACTCACTGAAGCTTTCTTT.